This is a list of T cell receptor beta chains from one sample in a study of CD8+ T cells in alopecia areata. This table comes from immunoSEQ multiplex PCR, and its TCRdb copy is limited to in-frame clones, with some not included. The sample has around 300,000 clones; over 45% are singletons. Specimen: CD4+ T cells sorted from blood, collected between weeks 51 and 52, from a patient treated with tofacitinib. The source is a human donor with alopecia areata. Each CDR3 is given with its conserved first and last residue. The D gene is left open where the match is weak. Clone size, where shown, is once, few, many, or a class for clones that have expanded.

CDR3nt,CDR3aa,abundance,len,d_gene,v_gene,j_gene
TGTGCCAGCAGTGTACAGGGGATCTCCTACAATGAGCAGTTCTTC,CASSVQGISYNEQFF,few,15,TRBD1,TRBV2,TRBJ2-1
TGTGCCAGCAGCCTATCCGCGGGTGAAGCTTTCTTT,CASSLSAGEAFF,-,12,-,TRBV6-5,TRBJ1-1
TGTGCCAGCAGCCTAACGGGACACTTGAACACTGAAGCTTTCTTT,CASSLTGHLNTEAFF,-,15,-,TRBV4-2,TRBJ1-1
TGCGCCAGCAGCTTGGCCCTAGCGGGGAGTCAAGAGACCCAGTACTTC,CASSLALAGSQETQYF,-,16,TRBD2,TRBV5-1,TRBJ2-5
TGTGCCTGGATTAACAGGGTGGGGAATGGCTACACCTTC,CAWINRVGNGYTF,-,13,-,TRBV30,TRBJ1-2
TGTGCCTGGAATGAGGGGAATAGCAATCAGCCCCAGCATTTT,CAWNEGNSNQPQHF,-,14,-,TRBV30,TRBJ1-5
TGTGCCATCAGGAGGGACCTTAATGAAAAACTGTTTTTT,CAIRRDLNEKLFF,few,13,-,TRBV10-3,TRBJ1-4
TGCGCCGTTAGCGGGGATAGCTCCTACGAGCAGTACTTC,CAVSGDSSYEQYF,-,13,TRBD2,TRBV10-2,TRBJ2-7
TGCAGCGTCGAAGCCCGGGACGGCGCTTTTAGCTACACCTTC,CSVEARDGAFSYTF,-,14,-,TRBV29-1,TRBJ1-2
TGTGCCAGCAGCTTGGAACTCTCCCCGAACACCGGGGAGCTGTTTTTT,CASSLELSPNTGELFF,-,16,-,TRBV5-6,TRBJ2-2
TGCGCCAGCAGCCCCCGACAGGGTGGCACAGATACGCAGTATTTT,CASSPRQGGTDTQYF,-,15,TRBD1,TRBV5-1,TRBJ2-3
TGTGCCAGCAGCACCCGTGCCGATTCACCCCTCCACTTT,CASSTRADSPLHF,-,13,-,TRBV7-9,TRBJ1-6
TGTGCCACCAGCAGGGGACAGCCCCAAGAGACCCAGTACTTC,CATSRGQPQETQYF,-,14,TRBD1,TRBV15,TRBJ2-5
TGTGCCTGGAGTGAACAGGGAGCTACACCCCTCCACTTT,CAWSEQGATPLHF,-,13,-,TRBV30,TRBJ1-6
TGTGCCATCAGCGACCGGGGGCAGCTGGGCGGCTACACCTTC,CAISDRGQLGGYTF,-,14,-,TRBV10-3,TRBJ1-2
TGTGCCAGCAGCAACGGGGGCACAGATACGCAGTATTTT,CASSNGGTDTQYF,-,13,-,TRBV9,TRBJ2-3
TGCAGCGGGACAGAGACCCCCCTCCACTTT,CSGTETPLHF,-,10,-,TRBV29-1,TRBJ1-6
TGTGCCAGCAGCGTAGACTTAGGGACTGGCTACGAGCAGTACTTC,CASSVDLGTGYEQYF,-,15,-,TRBV9,TRBJ2-7
TGTGCCAGCAGACAACGTAACATTCAGTACTTC,CASRQRNIQYF,-,11,-,TRBV6-5,TRBJ2-4
TGCGCCAGCAGCCAGGACAGGCGTAGGGGGGTTCAGTACTTC,CASSQDRRRGVQYF,few,14,-,TRBV4-3,TRBJ2-5
TGTGCCAGCAGCGTGAGTAGCACAGATACGCAGTATTTT,CASSVSSTDTQYF,-,13,-,TRBV9,TRBJ2-3
TGTGCCAGCAGCTTGAACACTGAAGCTTTCTTT,CASSLNTEAFF,-,11,-,TRBV5-4,TRBJ1-1
TGTGCCAGCAGCGCGGAAGGATATGGCTACACCTTC,CASSAEGYGYTF,-,12,-,TRBV9,TRBJ1-2
TGTGCCAGCAGGGAGGACAGGGGTGTCACTGAAGCTTTCTTT,CASREDRGVTEAFF,-,14,TRBD1,TRBV2,TRBJ1-1
TGCGCCAGCAGCAGGGACAGAGGAAACACCATATATTTT,CASSRDRGNTIYF,-,13,TRBD1,TRBV5-1,TRBJ1-3
TGTGCCAGCAGTGAGACCCACTACAATGAGCAGTTCTTC,CASSETHYNEQFF,-,13,-,TRBV2,TRBJ2-1
TGTGCCATCAGTGATGTGGACAGCTACGAGCAGTACTTC,CAISDVDSYEQYF,-,13,-,TRBV10-3,TRBJ2-7
TGTGCCAGCACCGACAGGTCTAACTATGGCTACACCTTC,CASTDRSNYGYTF,-,13,-,TRBV2,TRBJ1-2
TGTGCCAGCAGCCTCCAGGCCAGGGACACCGGGGAGCTGTTTTTT,CASSLQARDTGELFF,-,15,-,TRBV9,TRBJ2-2
TGTGCCAGCAGCTCCCGACTTGACACCGGGGAGCTGTTTTTT,CASSSRLDTGELFF,few,14,-,TRBV5-6,TRBJ2-2
TGTGCCAGCAGTGCGCTAGCGGGGGACTACGAGCAGTACTTC,CASSALAGDYEQYF,-,14,TRBD2,TRBV25-1,TRBJ2-7
TGTGCCAGCAGCTCTGACCGACCCTACGAGCAGTACTTC,CASSSDRPYEQYF,-,13,-,TRBV7-8,TRBJ2-7
TGCAGCGTTGAAGGACAGGGGCAAACGCAGTATTTT,CSVEGQGQTQYF,-,12,TRBD1,TRBV29-1,TRBJ2-3
TGCAGCGTAGGGACAAGCCGCACCGGGGAGCTGTTTTTT,CSVGTSRTGELFF,-,13,-,TRBV29-1,TRBJ2-2
TGCAGCGTGGTTGGCTCAGGGCACACTGAAGCTTTCTTT,CSVVGSGHTEAFF,-,13,-,TRBV29-1,TRBJ1-1
TGTGCCTGGAGTGTACTGGGAGGGAAGCCCCAGCATTTT,CAWSVLGGKPQHF,-,13,-,TRBV30,TRBJ1-5
TGTGCCAGCAGCCCCGGACAGGGCAGCTATGGCTACACCTTC,CASSPGQGSYGYTF,few,14,TRBD1,TRBV11-2,TRBJ1-2
TGTGCCAGCAGCTTGTATGGCAGGCGGAACACCGGGGAGCTGTTTTTT,CASSLYGRRNTGELFF,-,16,-,TRBV7-6,TRBJ2-2
TGTGCCAGCATCGAAGTCTATAGCACAGATACGCAGTATTTT,CASIEVYSTDTQYF,few,14,-,TRBV2,TRBJ2-3
TGTGCCAGTAGTATTGCACAGACGAACACTGAAGCTTTCTTT,CASSIAQTNTEAFF,-,14,-,TRBV19,TRBJ1-1
TGTGCCAGCAGTGGTGGACAGGGGGGGCCCTACGAGCAGTACTTC,CASSGGQGGPYEQYF,-,15,TRBD1,TRBV6-1,TRBJ2-7
TGCGCCAGCAGCTTGCCTGACAGGGGAGACACTGAAGCTTTCTTT,CASSLPDRGDTEAFF,once,15,TRBD1,TRBV5-1,TRBJ1-1
TGTGCCAGCAGCAAGGACAGGGAGGCAGTTGAGCAGTTCTTC,CASSKDREAVEQFF,-,14,TRBD1,TRBV2,TRBJ2-1
TGTGCCTGGAGTAGACACGAGCGGGGCTACACCTTC,CAWSRHERGYTF,-,12,-,TRBV30,TRBJ1-2
TGTGCCAGCAGTGAACCCCGGGGGGCCACAGATACGCAGTATTTT,CASSEPRGATDTQYF,few,15,-,TRBV2,TRBJ2-3
TGTGCCAGCAGCAGACCGGGACAGGGGCCTGGCGAGCAGTACTTC,CASSRPGQGPGEQYF,-,15,TRBD1,TRBV7-8,TRBJ2-7
TGTGCCAGCAGACAAACAGGGGTCTATGGCTACACCTTC,CASRQTGVYGYTF,few,13,TRBD1,TRBV27,TRBJ1-2
TGCGCCAGCAGGGAACAGGTTTCCACTGAAGCTTTCTTT,CASREQVSTEAFF,-,13,-,TRBV23-1,TRBJ1-1
TGTGCCAGCCGAACGGGGGGGATTCAGCCCCAGCATTTT,CASRTGGIQPQHF,-,13,-,TRBV2,TRBJ1-5
TGTGCCAGCAGTTACCCCATCGTGCGCGCTCCAGATACGCAGTATTTT,CASSYPIVRAPDTQYF,-,16,-,TRBV6-5,TRBJ2-3
TGTGCCAGCAGCCCAACCCCCCTAGGGGGCCAAGAGACCCAGTACTTC,CASSPTPLGGQETQYF,many,16,-,TRBV5-4,TRBJ2-5
TGTGCCAGCAGCTCCATGACTGAGTACAATCAGCCCCAGCATTTT,CASSSMTEYNQPQHF,few,15,-,TRBV7-2,TRBJ1-5
TGTGCCAGCAGCTCACACCAGGGGGGCGAGCAGTACTTC,CASSSHQGGEQYF,many,13,-,TRBV7-3,TRBJ2-7
TGTGCCAGCAGCTACACAGGGGACTCGTCTACTGAAGCTTTCTTT,CASSYTGDSSTEAFF,-,15,TRBD1,TRBV13,TRBJ1-1
TGTGCCAGCAGAGGACGCGGCACAGATACGCAGTATTTT,CASRGRGTDTQYF,few,13,-,TRBV6-6,TRBJ2-3
TGTGCCAGCAGTGAAACCCCAGGGAGGAACTACGAGCAGTACTTC,CASSETPGRNYEQYF,-,15,-,TRBV25-1,TRBJ2-7
TGTGCCAGCAGCCCGGGGACAGTCCATGGCTACACCTTC,CASSPGTVHGYTF,-,13,TRBD1,TRBV5-6,TRBJ1-2